These T cell receptor beta chains were read from a single sample in a study of early T cells in non-severe SARS-CoV-2 infection. MiXCR, run by TCRdb on the 5' RACE reads, gives a single entry per CDR3 protein. The table shows some 66,000 distinct CDR3 sequences, with over 8% occurring only once. Sequencing was done on a sample of whole blood. These receptors were obtained from an adult who was a healthcare worker with PCR-confirmed SARS-CoV-2 infection or an uninfected control (not recorded which). The CDR3 runs from the conserved cysteine through the conserved F or W. The order of the fields is D gene, V gene, J gene, clone size, CDR3 DNA, CDR3 protein. The D gene is left open where the match is weak. Size tells how often a clone was seen (once, few, many) or the class of an expanded clone, and some rows leave it out.

TRBD2	TRBV4-2	TRBJ2-1	few	TGTGCCAGCAGCCAACCCCGGACTAGCAGCGAGCAGTTCTTC	CASSQPRTSSEQFF
TRBD1	TRBV5-4	TRBJ1-6	NA	TGTGCCAGCAGCTTGGATCCGGACAGGGGTTATTCACCCCTCCACTTT	CASSLDPDRGYSPLHF
TRBD1	TRBV6-6	TRBJ2-7	few	TGTGCCAGCAGTTACTCGAGACAGGGGGCTGACTACGAGCAGTACTTC	CASSYSRQGADYEQYF
TRBD2	TRBV6-1	TRBJ2-3	many	TGTGCCAGCAGAGTCGGGACTAGCCCTAGCACAGATACGCAGTATTTT	CASRVGTSPSTDTQYF
TRBD1	TRBV11-2	TRBJ2-3	NA	TGTGCCAGCAGCGTGGACAGGGACACTGATACGCAGTATTTT	CASSVDRDTDTQYF
NA	TRBV5-1	TRBJ1-1	few	TGCGCCAGCAGCGCTCAGGTTACTAGCACTGAAGCTTTCTTT	CASSAQVTSTEAFF
TRBD1	TRBV20-1	TRBJ1-2	many	TGCAGTGCGGGTCAGGGGGCCGACTATGGCTACACCTTC	CSAGQGADYGYTF
NA	TRBV29-1	TRBJ2-3	NA	TGCAGCGCTCTGCTAGCGCGCGGGACAGATACGCAGTATTTT	CSALLARGTDTQYF
NA	TRBV27	TRBJ2-5	NA	TGTGCCAGCAGTTCAAGACCCAGTAACCAAGAGACCCAGTACTTC	CASSSRPSNQETQYF
NA	TRBV18	TRBJ2-3	NA	TGTGCCAGCTCACCACTGGACAGCGCCACAGATACGCAGTATTTT	CASSPLDSATDTQYF
NA	TRBV7-9	TRBJ1-3	many	TGTGCCAGCACCTCCCTCATCCCTGGAAACACCATATATTTT	CASTSLIPGNTIYF
NA	TRBV20-1	TRBJ2-7	many	TGCAGGCTTAGTTCCGGGAACGAGCAGTACTTC	CRLSSGNEQYF
NA	TRBV20-1	TRBJ2-3	NA	TGCAGTGTCTGCGCCGTGGTACAGGGAGATACGCAGTATTTT	CSVCAVVQGDTQYF
NA	TRBV5-1	TRBJ1-4	NA	TGCGCCAGCGCGGCAGGTTCGAATGAAAAACTGTTTTTT	CASAAGSNEKLFF
NA	TRBV18	TRBJ1-6	few	TGTGCCAGCTCACCCGGAGGGAGCCCGTCACCCCTCCACTTT	CASSPGGSPSPLHF
TRBD2	TRBV4-2	TRBJ2-7	few	TGTGCCAGCAGCCCGTCCGGGACTAGCGGGGTTTCCTACGAGCAGTACTTC	CASSPSGTSGVSYEQYF
NA	TRBV7-9	TRBJ2-7	many	TGTGCCAGCAGCTTAGGGACCGCCTCATACGAGCAGTACTTC	CASSLGTASYEQYF
TRBD2	TRBV28	TRBJ2-3	few	TGTGCCAGCAGTTTTCCCGGGACTAAGGCAGATACGCAGTATTTT	CASSFPGTKADTQYF
NA	TRBV27	TRBJ1-5	NA	TGTGCCAGCAGTTTAAGTCAGGGCAATCAGCCCCAGCATTTT	CASSLSQGNQPQHF
NA	TRBV7-9	TRBJ2-3	many	TGTGCCAGCAGCTATTCCAGGGGGGCTAGCACAGATACGCAGTATTTT	CASSYSRGASTDTQYF